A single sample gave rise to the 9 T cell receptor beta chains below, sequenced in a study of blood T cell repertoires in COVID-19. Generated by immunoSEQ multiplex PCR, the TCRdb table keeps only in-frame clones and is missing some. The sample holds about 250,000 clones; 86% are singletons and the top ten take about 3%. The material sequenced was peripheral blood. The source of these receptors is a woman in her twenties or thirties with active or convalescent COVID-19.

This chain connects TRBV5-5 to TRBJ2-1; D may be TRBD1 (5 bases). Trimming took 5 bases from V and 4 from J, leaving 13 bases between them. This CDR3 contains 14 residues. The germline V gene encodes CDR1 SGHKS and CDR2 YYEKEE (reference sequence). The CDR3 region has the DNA TGTGCCAGCAGGAAGGGGTTACCGTACAATGAGCAGTTCTTC. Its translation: CASRKGLPYNEQFF.

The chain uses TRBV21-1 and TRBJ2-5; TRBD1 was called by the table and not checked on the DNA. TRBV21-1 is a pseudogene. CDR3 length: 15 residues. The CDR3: CASSAAGTGKSPQYF. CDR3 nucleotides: TGTGCCAGCAGCGCCGCCGGGACAGGGAAATCTCCCCAGTACTTC.

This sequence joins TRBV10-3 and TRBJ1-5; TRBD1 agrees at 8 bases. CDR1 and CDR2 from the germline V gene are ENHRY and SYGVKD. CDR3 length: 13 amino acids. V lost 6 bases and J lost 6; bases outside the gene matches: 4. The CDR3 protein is CAISGTGGQPQHF. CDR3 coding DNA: TGTGCCATCAGCGGGACAGGAGGTCAGCCCCAGCATTTT.

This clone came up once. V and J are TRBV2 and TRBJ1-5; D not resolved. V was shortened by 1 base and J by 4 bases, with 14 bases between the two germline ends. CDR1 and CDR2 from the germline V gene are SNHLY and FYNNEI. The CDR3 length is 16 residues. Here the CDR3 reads CASSEGGRLLNQPQHF. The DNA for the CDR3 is TGTGCCAGCAGTGAAGGTGGCAGACTGTTAAATCAGCCCCAGCATTTT. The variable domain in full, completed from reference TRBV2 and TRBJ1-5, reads EPEVTQTPSHQVTQMGQEVILRCVPISNHLYFYWYRQILGQKVEFLVSFYNNEISEKSEIFDDQFSVERPDGSNFTLKIRSTKLEDSAMYFCASSEGGRLLNQPQHFGDGTRLSIL.

Here the CDR3 DNA reads TGTGCCAGCAGCTTAATGGGGACAGGGGGGACCGGCGGGGCCAACGTCCTGACTTTC. It encodes CASSLMGTGGTGGANVLTF. The rearrangement joins TRBV7-3 to TRBJ2-6; 11 bases are a match to TRBD1. Unmatched junction bases numbered 9, after V lost 1 base and J lost 4 bases. The CDR3 loop spans 19 amino acids. Germline lookup yields CDR1 SGHTA and CDR2 FQGTGA.

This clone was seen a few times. CDR3: CAWRLAPGQGGTEAFF. Written as DNA, the CDR3 is TGTGCCTGGAGACTCGCTCCGGGACAGGGAGGCACTGAAGCTTTCTTT. The J gene is TRBJ1-1, the V gene TRBV30; TRBD1 agrees at 9 bases. Germline loops: CDR1 GTSNPN, CDR2 SVGIG (reference sequence). The CDR3 runs to 16 residues. With V trimmed by 3 bases and J by 4 bases, 12 bases remained unmatched. The whole variable domain, filled in from reference TRBV30 and TRBJ1-1, reads SQTIHQWPATLVQPVGSPLSLECTVEGTSNPNLYWYRQAAGRGLQLLFYSVGIGQISSEVPQNLSASRPQDRQFILSSKKLLLSDSGFYLCAWRLAPGQGGTEAFFGQGTRLTVV.

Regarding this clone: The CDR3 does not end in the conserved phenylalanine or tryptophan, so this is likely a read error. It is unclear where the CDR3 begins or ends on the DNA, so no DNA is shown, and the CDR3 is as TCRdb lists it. Here the CDR3 reads CASSLSGEGPGSI. The J gene is TRBJ1-1, the V gene TRBV5-1. The germline V gene has CDR1 SGHRS and CDR2 YFSETQ. The CDR3 sequence runs 13 residues, both termini included.

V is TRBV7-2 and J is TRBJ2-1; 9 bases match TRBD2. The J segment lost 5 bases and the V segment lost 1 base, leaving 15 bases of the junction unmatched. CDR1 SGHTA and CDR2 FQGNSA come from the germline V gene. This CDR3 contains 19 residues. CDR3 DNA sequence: TGTGCCAGCAGCTTAGATCGGGCTAGCGGGGTAGGCACCCACAATGAGCAGTTCTTC. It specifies CASSLDRASGVGTHNEQFF. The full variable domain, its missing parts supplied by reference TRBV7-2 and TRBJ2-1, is GAGVSQSPSNKVTEKGKDVELRCDPISGHTALYWYRQSLGQGLEFLIYFQGNSAPDKSGLPSDRFSAERTGGSVSTLTIQRTQQEDSAVYLCASSLDRASGVGTHNEQFFGPGTRLTVL.

The CDR3 region is CASSLRRQTRGELFF. As DNA, the CDR3 is TGTGCCAGCAGCTTAAGGAGACAGACGCGCGGGGAGCTGTTTTTT. The chain is built from TRBV11-2 and TRBJ2-2, with D tentatively TRBD1 (5 bases). Trimming cost V 2 bases and J 7 bases, with 14 bases left between them. The germline V gene encodes CDR1 SGHAT and CDR2 FQNNGV. The CDR3 covers 15 residues.